Below are 9 T cell receptor beta chains sequenced from a single sample in a study of spatial heterogeneity in lung cancer. TCRdb processed the 5' RACE reads anew with MiXCR; each CDR3 protein has one entry. The data contain about 23,000 distinct CDR3 sequences, approximately 4.6% of them singletons. The sample's time point: sample taken at primary tumor resection. The starting material was PBMCs, obtained at surgery. The receptor source for this set is a male donor with early-stage non-small cell lung cancer.

This clonotype was recorded at least ten times. V gene TRBV7-2 combines with J gene TRBJ2-1; 9 bases align to TRBD1. The CDR3 is 17 amino acids. Germline assignment: CDR1 SGHTA and CDR2 FQGNSA. V shed 5 bases, J shed 8 bases, and the junction held 16 bases outside the gene matches. In DNA form, the CDR3 reads TGTGCCAGCAGCACTGGACAGGGGACGGTTTTTTCTCATGAGCAGTTCTTC. Encoded protein: CASSTGQGTVFSHEQFF.

This clonotype was detected ten times or more. The chain combines TRBV7-2 with TRBJ2-2; D is ambiguous. Trimming removed 0 bases from V and 3 bases from J, with 5 bases in between. The CDR3 runs 14 residues. CDR1 is SGHTA and CDR2 is FQGNSA in the germline V gene. The CDR3 here is CASSLALDTGELFF. The DNA for the CDR3 is TGTGCCAGCAGCTTAGCGTTGGACACCGGGGAGCTGTTTTTT.

DNA for the CDR3: TGTGCCAGTAGCCCTTTTTATTCGAACACTGAAGCTTTCTTT. It encodes CASSPFYSNTEAFF. The gene calls are TRBV19 and TRBJ1-1; no clear D. This CDR3 has 14 residues. The germline V gene encodes CDR1 LNHDA and CDR2 SQIVND (reference sequence). V was shortened by 6 bases and J by 1 base, with 12 bases between the two germline ends.

There are many counts of this clonotype. V gene TRBV20-1 combines with J gene TRBJ1-5; 7 bases fit TRBD1. V shed 7 bases and J 7 bases; nucleotides not matched to a gene: 10. In germline, CDR1 is DFQATT, CDR2 SNEGSKA (reference sequence). This CDR3 region has 13 residues. The CDR3 sequence is CSGRGQGEQPQHF. The CDR3 region has the DNA TGCAGTGGTAGGGGGCAGGGAGAACAGCCCCAGCATTTT.

The chain combines TRBV6-6 with TRBJ1-1; no clear D. The CDR3 covers 16 residues. The V and J ends lost 6 bases and 1 base respectively, with 18 bases between them. In germline, CDR1 is MNHNY, CDR2 SVGAGI (reference sequence). The DNA for the CDR3 is TGTGCCAGCAGGAGTCCTGGATCGGCCCGGAACACTGAAGCTTTCTTT. Translating it yields CASRSPGSARNTEAFF.

The chain is built from TRBV6-6 and TRBJ2-7; 11 bases fit TRBD1. The germline CDR1 and CDR2 sequences are MNHNY and SVGAGI (reference sequence). CDR3 length: 15 residues. J lost 6 bases, V lost 2 bases, and 6 bases had no gene match. The CDR3 nucleotides are TGTGCCAGCAGTTACCCCGGGACAGGGGGAGGCGAGCAGTACTTC. It yields the protein CASSYPGTGGGEQYF.

The sample holds many counts of this clonotype. Written as DNA, the CDR3 is TGTGCCACCCAACGCCGCGGACAGCAGCCCCAGCATTTT. Translation: CATQRRGQQPQHF. The rearrangement uses TRBV6-2 or TRBV6-3 and TRBJ1-5; TRBD1 is a possible D gene (6 bases). There are 13 residues in the CDR3. Germline V gene sequence: CDR1 MNHEY, CDR2 SVGEGT. Trimming took 10 bases from V and 7 from J, leaving 17 bases between them.

V and J are TRBV12-3 or TRBV12-4 and TRBJ1-2; maybe TRBD1 (5 bases). CDR3 length equals 14 residues. V lost 5 bases and J lost 8, with 18 bases in between. The CDR3 here is CASSPGIRGGGYTF. In DNA, the CDR3 is TGTGCCAGCAGTCCTGGAATTAGGGGTGGCGGCTACACCTTC.

This clonotype was detected once. The chain has TRBV5-4 and TRBJ1-4, with 7 bases matching TRBD1. Losses at the gene ends were 1 base for V and 0 bases for J; bases not matched to a gene: 3. This CDR3 has 16 amino acids. Germline lookup yields CDR1 SGHNT and CDR2 YYREEE (reference sequence). This CDR3 reads CASSLRTGSTNEKLFF. DNA for the CDR3: TGTGCCAGCAGCTTGAGGACAGGCTCAACTAATGAAAAACTGTTTTTT.